The 32 T cell receptor beta chains below come from one sample, sequenced in a study of identical twins. TCRdb itself ran the 5' RACE reads through MiXCR, one entry per CDR3 protein. The sample shows fewer than 900,000 distinct CDR3 sequences, around 21% of them seen only once. This sample also belongs to another study, concerning T cells expressing NK-cell markers.

Sequencing was carried out using PBMCs. These receptors were taken from a woman in her late teens or twenties in good health.

V usage is TRBV11-2 and J usage is TRBJ1-3, with TRBD1 matching over 9 bases. CDR1 SGHAT and CDR2 FQNNGV come from the germline V gene. The V and J ends lost 6 bases and 0 bases, in that order; junction bases with no gene match: 6. This CDR3 contains 16 residues. The CDR3 bases are TGTGCCAGCAGGGGACAGGGACCTAGCTCTGGAAACACCATATATTTT. This sequence encodes CASRGQGPSSGNTIYF.

This chain uses TRBV9 with TRBJ2-6, with D tentatively TRBD2 (6 bases). Per germline, CDR1 SGDLS and CDR2 YYNGEE. V lost 1 base and J lost 2, with 7 bases in between. This CDR3 has 15 residues. The CDR3 DNA reads as TGTGCCAGCAGCGTAACGGGGGCTGGGGCCAACGTCCTGACTTTC. This translates into CASSVTGAGANVLTF. Supplemented by reference TRBV9 and TRBJ2-6, the full variable domain reads DSGVTQTPKHLITATGQRVTLRCSPRSGDLSVYWYQQSLDQGLQFLIQYYNGEERAKGNILERFSAQQFPDLHSELNLSSLELGDSALYFCASSVTGAGANVLTFGAGSRLTVL.

The table lists this clonotype with a few counts. The chain joins TRBV5-6 to TRBJ2-7; no firm D call. There are 14 residues in the CDR3. V lost 0 bases, J lost 4 bases, and 11 bases lay in between. Germline loops: CDR1 SGHDT, CDR2 YYEEEE. The CDR3 DNA reads TGTGCCAGCAGCTTGGGGCTGGAGTGGTACGAGCAGTACTTC. Translated, it gives CASSLGLEWYEQYF.

This chain uses TRBV20-1 with TRBJ2-3, with TRBD2 as a possible D gene (5 bases). The CDR3 loop spans 14 amino acids. Deletions cut 5 bases from V and 1 base from J, with 13 bases between. Germline V gene sequence: CDR1 DFQATT, CDR2 SNEGSKA (reference sequence). The CDR3 reads CSAPSTLGTDTQYF. CDR3 nucleotide sequence: TGCAGTGCTCCTAGCACCCTCGGCACAGATACGCAGTATTTT.

This clonotype was recorded a few times. This chain uses TRBV27 with TRBJ2-4; D is unclear. This CDR3 comprises 13 residues. The V end was cut by 10 bases, the J end by 1 base, with 11 bases between. The germline CDR1 and CDR2 sequences are MNHEY and SMNVEV (reference sequence). The CDR3 protein is CATSSRAKNIQYF. The CDR3 nucleotides are TGTGCCACCTCCAGTAGGGCCAAAAACATTCAGTACTTC.

This clonotype was seen at least ten times. The rearrangement uses TRBV7-9 and TRBJ2-7, with D possibly being TRBD1 (6 bases). Looked up from germline, CDR1 is SEHNR and CDR2 is FQNEAQ (reference sequence). The CDR3 runs to 13 residues. V shed 10 bases and J shed 3 bases, with 16 bases lying between them. The CDR3: CATSGAIVYEQYF. The DNA of the CDR3 is TGTGCCACTTCAGGGGCGATAGTCTACGAGCAGTACTTC.

This rearrangement joins TRBV20-1 to TRBJ2-1, with 7 bases fitting TRBD1. The CDR3 is 14 amino acids. Germline-derived CDR1 and CDR2 are DFQATT and SNEGSKA (reference sequence). Trimming cost V 1 base and J 3 bases; bases outside gene matches: 3. The CDR3 reads CSARARDSYNEQFF. The CDR3 DNA is TGCAGTGCTAGAGCTAGGGACAGCTACAATGAGCAGTTCTTC.

There are a few counts of this clonotype. The V gene is TRBV7-6, the J gene TRBJ2-3; D unclear. This CDR3 has 14 residues. V lost 5 bases and J 4 bases, leaving 13 bases between the germline ends. Germline assignment: CDR1 SGHVS and CDR2 FNYEAQ. The CDR3: CASSPSRPPDTQYF. The CDR3 nucleotides are TGTGCCAGCAGCCCCAGTAGACCCCCAGATACGCAGTATTTT.

There are a few counts of this clonotype. This chain links TRBV12-3 or TRBV12-4 with TRBJ1-2, with D uncertain. The V and J ends lost 6 bases and 8 bases respectively, with 16 bases between them. The CDR3 has 13 amino acids. The CDR3 coding sequence is TGTGCCAGCAGCTATCTCCGGACGGACGGCTACACCTTC. Its translation is CASSYLRTDGYTF.

The rearrangement joins TRBV20-1 to TRBJ2-2; D is perhaps TRBD2 (7 bases). Trimming took off 3 bases at V and 7 bases at J, with 12 bases between the two ends. Germline loops: CDR1 DFQATT, CDR2 SNEGSKA (reference sequence). There are 13 residues in the CDR3. In nucleotides, the CDR3 is TGCAGTGCTAGTAGGGGGGGAATCGGGGAGCTGTTTTTT. Its translation: CSASRGGIGELFF.

This clonotype was counted a few times. This chain connects TRBV5-5 to TRBJ2-1; tentative D call: TRBD2 (5 bases). The V and J ends lost 3 bases and 3 bases respectively, with 10 bases between them. Per germline, CDR1 SGHKS and CDR2 YYEKEE (reference sequence). The CDR3 is 14 amino acids. CDR3 region: CASSYIGGYNEQFF. CDR3 sequence (DNA): TGTGCCAGCAGCTATATAGGAGGCTACAATGAGCAGTTCTTC.

This clonotype was recorded only once. The chain is built from TRBV5-1 and TRBJ2-5; D assignment may be TRBD1 or TRBD2 (6 bases each). V was cut by 4 bases and J by 5 bases, with 15 bases left in between. The germline V gene has CDR1 SGHRS and CDR2 YFSETQ. The length of the CDR3 is 14 residues. CDR3 DNA: TGCGCCAGCAGCAAGGGACTTCAGGGGGAGACCCAGTACTTC. It is translated as CASSKGLQGETQYF.

This clonotype was counted ten times or more. The chain joins TRBV29-1 to TRBJ2-7; either TRBD1 or TRBD2 may fit D (6 bases each). The germline CDR1 and CDR2 sequences are SQVTM and ANQGSEA. The V end lost 6 bases, the J end lost 2 bases, and 8 bases lay between the germline ends. This CDR3 comprises 11 residues. The CDR3 loop is CSVGGTYEQYF. CDR3 sequence (DNA): TGCAGCGTCGGGGGCACCTACGAGCAGTACTTC.

The CDR3 sequence is CSAKDHRGGNEQFF. CDR3 nucleotide sequence: TGCAGTGCCAAGGACCACAGGGGAGGCAATGAGCAGTTCTTC. This chain links TRBV20-1 with TRBJ2-1, with D possibly being TRBD1 (7 bases). CDR3 length: 14 residues. In germline, CDR1 is DFQATT, CDR2 SNEGSKA (reference sequence). The ends were cut back, 6 bases at V and 6 bases at J, with 18 bases in the middle.

This clonotype was counted at least ten times. The chain joins TRBV5-5 to TRBJ2-7, with D perhaps TRBD1 (5 bases). V shed 0 bases and J shed 2 bases, with 15 bases lying between them. Germline V gene lookup returns CDR1 SGHKS and CDR2 YYEKEE (reference sequence). This CDR3 is built from 16 residues. CDR3 sequence reads: CASSLEGRGNPYEQYF. The DNA of the CDR3 is TGTGCCAGCAGCTTGGAAGGTAGGGGAAACCCCTACGAGCAGTACTTC. The full variable domain, completed using reference TRBV5-5 and TRBJ2-7, is DAGVTQSPTHLIKTRGQQVTLRCSPISGHKSVSWYQQVLGQGPQFIFQYYEKEERGRGNFPDRFSARQFPNYSSELNVNALLLGDSALYLCASSLEGRGNPYEQYFGPGTRLTVT.

The chain combines TRBV20-1 with TRBJ2-7; the D is unclear. The germline gives CDR1 DFQATT, CDR2 SNEGSKA (reference sequence). V lost 6 bases, J lost 2 bases, and 20 bases lay in between. The CDR3 totals 15 residues. The CDR3 DNA reads TGCAGTGCCGTGCCGAGTCGGGCAGGTACCTACGAGCAGTACTTC. Translating gives CSAVPSRAGTYEQYF.

This clonotype was counted between two and nine times. V usage is TRBV12-3 or TRBV12-4 and J usage is TRBJ2-1; perhaps D is TRBD1 or TRBD2 (5 bases each). Trimming cost V 4 bases and J 9 bases, with 10 bases left between them. CDR3 length equals 12 residues. CDR3 nucleotides: TGTGCCAGCAGTTCGGGACGAAGTGAGCAGTTCTTC. It codes for CASSSGRSEQFF.

The chain links TRBV28 to TRBJ2-1, with no clear D. CDR3 length: 13 amino acids. CDR1 is MDHEN and CDR2 is SYDVKM in the germline V gene. V was clipped by 6 bases and J by 7 bases, with 13 bases between them. The CDR3 DNA sequence: TGTGCCAGCAGCCCCCGGGTTGTTAATGAGCAGTTCTTC. Translation: CASSPRVVNEQFF. Looking up the rest from reference TRBV28 and TRBJ2-1 gives the full variable domain: DVKVTQSSRYLVKRTGEKVFLECVQDMDHENMFWYRQDPGLGLRLIYFSYDVKMKEKGDIPEGYSVSREKKERFSLILESASTNQTSMYLCASSPRVVNEQFFGPGTRLTVL.

This clonotype was seen many times. The chain couples TRBV4-3 to TRBJ2-1; D remains ambiguous. CDR3 length: 15 residues. Trimming stripped 0 bases from V and 0 bases from J, with 6 bases between. Germline CDR1 LGHNA, CDR2 YSLEER. CDR3 in DNA: TGCGCCAGCAGCCAAGATACGAACTCCTACAATGAGCAGTTCTTC. Translating it yields CASSQDTNSYNEQFF.

The rearrangement links TRBV7-3 to TRBJ2-1; TRBD2 matches at 7 bases. Germline-derived CDR1 and CDR2 are SGHTA and FQGTGA. This CDR3 contains 15 residues. Germline trimming cut 5 bases from V and 6 bases from J; bases unmatched to any gene: 10. The CDR3 loop reads CASSPTLGGFNEQFF. CDR3 DNA: TGTGCCAGCAGCCCCACGCTGGGGGGGTTCAATGAGCAGTTCTTC.

This clonotype showed up just a few times. The CDR3 spells CSASRSGDTDNEQFF. DNA for the CDR3: TGCAGTGCTAGCCGTAGCGGGGATACGGACAATGAGCAGTTCTTC. This chain joins TRBV20-1 and TRBJ2-1; 8 bases agree with TRBD2. The junction had 9 bases not matched to a gene; V was cut back by 3 bases and J by 5 bases. The CDR3 runs 15 residues. Germline V gives CDR1 DFQATT, CDR2 SNEGSKA (reference sequence).

This clonotype has a handful of counts. The chain employs TRBV11-3 and TRBJ2-7; TRBD2 is a possible D gene (5 bases). V was cut by 6 bases and J by 1 base, with 13 bases left in between. The germline gives CDR1 SGHNT, CDR2 YENEEA. The CDR3 runs 14 residues. The CDR3 region has the DNA TGTGCCAGCAGACGACGGACTTCATCCTACGAGCAGTACTTC. This sequence encodes CASRRRTSSYEQYF.

The V and J genes are TRBV12-3 or TRBV12-4 and TRBJ1-1, with D perhaps TRBD1 (5 bases). With 3 bases removed from V and 10 bases from J, the gap between germline ends came to 12 bases. The CDR3 extends over 12 amino acids. The CDR3 sequence: CASSLGPGPAFF. The DNA for the CDR3 is TGTGCCAGCAGTTTGGGACCAGGGCCAGCTTTCTTT.

The chain is built from TRBV5-1 and TRBJ2-7; no definite D call. Trimming took off 2 bases at V and 3 bases at J, with 9 bases between the two ends. The CDR3 spans 13 residues. The germline V gene encodes CDR1 SGHRS and CDR2 YFSETQ. The CDR3 DNA reads TGCGCCAGCAGCTTCCAAGCCCACTACGAGCAGTACTTC. It translates to CASSFQAHYEQYF.

This chain connects TRBV29-1 to TRBJ2-3; maybe TRBD1 (6 bases). V was trimmed by 6 bases and J by 7 bases, leaving 17 bases between them. CDR3 length: 13 residues. Germline values: CDR1 SQVTM, CDR2 ANQGSEA. The CDR3 sequence: CSVDREQGHTQYF. The CDR3 coding sequence is TGCAGCGTGGATCGAGAACAGGGACATACGCAGTATTTT.

The CDR3 reads CASTGQGVNTEAFF. CDR3 nucleotides: TGTGCCAGCACCGGACAGGGAGTGAACACTGAAGCTTTCTTT. The J gene is TRBJ1-1, the V gene TRBV12-3 or TRBV12-4; 8 bases agree with TRBD1. The CDR3 contains 14 residues. Germline trimming cut 7 bases from V and 0 bases from J; bases unmatched to any gene: 4.

For the CDR3, the DNA is TGTGCCAGCAGCCTCCCGTGGAGGCGGGCTTTCTTT. Amino acids: CASSLPWRRAFF. The V gene is TRBV12-3 or TRBV12-4, the J gene TRBJ1-1; D is uncertain. The CDR3 runs 12 residues. Trimming left V 6 bases short and J 11 bases short, with 16 bases between.

This clonotype has more than one count but fewer than ten. J is TRBJ2-3 and V is TRBV9; D may be TRBD2 (6 bases). Germline assignment: CDR1 SGDLS and CDR2 YYNGEE. V was clipped by 0 bases and J by 3 bases, with 14 bases between them. The CDR3 has 16 residues. The CDR3 nucleotides are TGTGCCAGCAGCGTAGGGGTCGGGAGTCGGACAGATACGCAGTATTTT. Translated, it gives CASSVGVGSRTDTQYF.

This clonotype was counted many times. The chain employs TRBV20-1 and TRBJ2-7; D is uncertain. The CDR3 runs to 11 residues. Trimming removed 6 bases from V and 1 base from J, with 7 bases in between. Germline V CDR1 and CDR2: DFQATT, SNEGSKA (reference sequence). The chain's CDR3 is CSAQESYEQYF. The CDR3 nucleotides are TGCAGTGCACAAGAATCCTACGAGCAGTACTTC.

This clonotype was observed a handful of times. The chain combines TRBV5-1 with TRBJ2-1, with TRBD2 identical over 9 bases. Germline values: CDR1 SGHRS, CDR2 YFSETQ. V lost 1 base and J lost 10; bases outside the gene matches: 12. The CDR3 extends over 16 amino acids. CDR3 in DNA: TGCGCCAGCAGCTTGAACCCGGGACTAGCCTTAGGGGAGCAGTTCTTC. Translated: CASSLNPGLALGEQFF. Variable domain in full (rest from reference TRBV5-1 and TRBJ2-1): KAGVTQTPRYLIKTRGQQVTLSCSPISGHRSVSWYQQTPGQGLQFLFEYFSETQRNKGNFPGRFSGRQFSNSRSEMNVSTLELGDSALYLCASSLNPGLALGEQFFGPGTRLTVL.

The chain recombines TRBV4-2 with TRBJ1-2, with TRBD1 matching 9 bases. Trimming at V came to 2 bases and at J to 8 bases, leaving 6 bases not matched to a gene. Germline V lookup: CDR1 LGHNA, CDR2 YNFKEQ. The CDR3 has 14 amino acids. Here the CDR3 DNA reads TGTGCCAGCAGCCAACTAGACAGGGGGGTAGGCTACACCTTC. Translated, it gives CASSQLDRGVGYTF.

The chain carries TRBV3-1 and TRBJ1-2; no clear D. CDR1 is LGHDT and CDR2 is YNNKEL in the germline V gene (reference sequence). V was clipped by 0 bases and J by 4 bases, with 3 bases between them. The CDR3 has 12 residues. The CDR3 sequence is CASSQEAYGYTF. CDR3 bases: TGTGCCAGCAGCCAAGAGGCCTATGGCTACACCTTC.